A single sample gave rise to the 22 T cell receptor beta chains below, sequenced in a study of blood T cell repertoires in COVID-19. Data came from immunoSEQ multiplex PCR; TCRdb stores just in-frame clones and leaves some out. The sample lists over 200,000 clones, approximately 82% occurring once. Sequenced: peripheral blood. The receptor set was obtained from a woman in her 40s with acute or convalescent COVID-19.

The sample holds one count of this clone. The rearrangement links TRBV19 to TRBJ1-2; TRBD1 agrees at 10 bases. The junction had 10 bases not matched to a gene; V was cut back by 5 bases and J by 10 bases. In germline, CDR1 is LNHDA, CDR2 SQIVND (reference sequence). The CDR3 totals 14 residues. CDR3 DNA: TGTGCCAGTAGTTATTGGGACAGGGGCCGCTTCTACACCTTC. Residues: CASSYWDRGRFYTF. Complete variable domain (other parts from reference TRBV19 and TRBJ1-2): DGGITQSPKYLFRKEGQNVTLSCEQNLNHDAMYWYRQDPGQGLRLIYYSQIVNDFQKGDIAEGYSVSREKKESFPLTVTSAQKNPTAFYLCASSYWDRGRFYTFGSGTRLTVV.

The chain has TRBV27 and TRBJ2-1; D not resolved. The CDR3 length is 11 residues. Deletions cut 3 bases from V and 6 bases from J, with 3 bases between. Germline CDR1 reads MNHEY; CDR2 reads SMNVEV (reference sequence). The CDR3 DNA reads TGTGCCAGCAGTTTCGGCAATGAGCAGTTCTTC. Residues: CASSFGNEQFF.

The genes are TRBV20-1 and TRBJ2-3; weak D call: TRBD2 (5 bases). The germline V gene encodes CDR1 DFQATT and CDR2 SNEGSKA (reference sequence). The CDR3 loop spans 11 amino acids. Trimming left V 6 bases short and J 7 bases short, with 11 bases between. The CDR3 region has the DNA TGCAGTGCACGGACTCTTAATACGCAGTATTTT. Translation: CSARTLNTQYF.

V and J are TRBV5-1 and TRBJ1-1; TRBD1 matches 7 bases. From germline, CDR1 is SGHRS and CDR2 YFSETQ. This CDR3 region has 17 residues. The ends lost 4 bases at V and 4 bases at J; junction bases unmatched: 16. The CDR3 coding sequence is TGCGCCAGCAGCCCCGTAGCCCGTATTCCAGGGGGCACTGAAGCTTTCTTT. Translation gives CASSPVARIPGGTEAFF.

In DNA, the CDR3 is TGTGCCAGTAGTAGGGGGACAGGGGTAGTGAACACTGAAGCTTTCTTT. Translating it yields CASSRGTGVVNTEAFF. V gene TRBV19 combines with J gene TRBJ1-1, with 10 bases lining up with TRBD1. This CDR3 is built from 16 residues. The trim removed 4 bases at V and 0 bases at J, leaving 5 bases unmatched. Germline-derived CDR1 and CDR2 are LNHDA and SQIVND (reference sequence).

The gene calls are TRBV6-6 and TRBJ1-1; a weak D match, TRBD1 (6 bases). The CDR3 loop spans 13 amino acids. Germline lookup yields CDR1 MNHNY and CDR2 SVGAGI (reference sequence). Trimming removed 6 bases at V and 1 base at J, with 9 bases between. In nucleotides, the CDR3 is TGTGCCAGCAGCCCGGGACAGAACACTGAAGCTTTCTTT. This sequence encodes CASSPGQNTEAFF.

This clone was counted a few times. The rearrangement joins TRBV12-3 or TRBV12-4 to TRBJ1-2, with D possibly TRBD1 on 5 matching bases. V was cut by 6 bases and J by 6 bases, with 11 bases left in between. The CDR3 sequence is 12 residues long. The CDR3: CASSRGLDGYTF. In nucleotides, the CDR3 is TGTGCCAGCAGCCGGGGACTTGATGGCTACACCTTC.

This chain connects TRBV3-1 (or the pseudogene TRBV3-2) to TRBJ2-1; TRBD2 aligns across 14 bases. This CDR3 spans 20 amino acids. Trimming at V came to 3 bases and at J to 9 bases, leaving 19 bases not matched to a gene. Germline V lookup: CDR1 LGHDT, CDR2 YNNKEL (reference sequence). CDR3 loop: CASSHVRPARLAGGAGEQFF. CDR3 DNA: TGTGCCAGCAGCCATGTTAGGCCTGCGCGACTAGCGGGAGGGGCGGGTGAGCAGTTCTTC.

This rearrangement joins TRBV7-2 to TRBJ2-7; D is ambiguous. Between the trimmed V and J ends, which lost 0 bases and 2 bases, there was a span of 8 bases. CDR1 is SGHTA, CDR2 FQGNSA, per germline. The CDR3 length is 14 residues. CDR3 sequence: CASSLAGRPYEQYF. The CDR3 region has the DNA TGTGCCAGCAGCTTAGCGGGCAGACCCTACGAGCAGTACTTC.

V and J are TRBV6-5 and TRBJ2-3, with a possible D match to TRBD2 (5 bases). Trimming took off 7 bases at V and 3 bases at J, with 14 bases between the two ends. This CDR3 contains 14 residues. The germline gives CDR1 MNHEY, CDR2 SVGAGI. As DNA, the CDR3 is TGTGCCAGCACCGTACTAGTGGGTACAGATACGCAGTATTTT. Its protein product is CASTVLVGTDTQYF.

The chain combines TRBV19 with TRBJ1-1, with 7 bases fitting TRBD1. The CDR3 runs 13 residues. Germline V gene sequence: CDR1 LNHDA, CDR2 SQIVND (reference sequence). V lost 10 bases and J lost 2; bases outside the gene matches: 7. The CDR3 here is CATKTGINTEAFF. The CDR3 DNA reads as TGTGCCACTAAGACAGGGATAAACACTGAAGCTTTCTTT.

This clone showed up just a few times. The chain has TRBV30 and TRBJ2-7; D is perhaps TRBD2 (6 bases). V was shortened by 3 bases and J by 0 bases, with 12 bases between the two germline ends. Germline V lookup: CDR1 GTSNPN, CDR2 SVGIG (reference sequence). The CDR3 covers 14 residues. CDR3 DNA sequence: TGTGCCTGGAGGGGGATAGCGGTCTCCTACGAGCAGTACTTC. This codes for CAWRGIAVSYEQYF.

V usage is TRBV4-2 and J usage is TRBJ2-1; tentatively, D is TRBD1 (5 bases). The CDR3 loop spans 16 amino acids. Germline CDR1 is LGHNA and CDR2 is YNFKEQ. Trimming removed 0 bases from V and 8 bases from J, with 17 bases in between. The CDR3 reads CASSQDKGARVYEQFF. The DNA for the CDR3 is TGTGCCAGCAGCCAAGATAAAGGGGCCAGGGTGTATGAGCAGTTCTTC.

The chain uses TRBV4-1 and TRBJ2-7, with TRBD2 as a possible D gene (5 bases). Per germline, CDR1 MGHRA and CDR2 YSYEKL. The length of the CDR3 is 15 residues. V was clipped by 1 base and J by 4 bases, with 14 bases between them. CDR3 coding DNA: TGCGCCAGCAGCCAAGTCACGGGAAGTCGGTACGAGCAGTACTTC. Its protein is CASSQVTGSRYEQYF.

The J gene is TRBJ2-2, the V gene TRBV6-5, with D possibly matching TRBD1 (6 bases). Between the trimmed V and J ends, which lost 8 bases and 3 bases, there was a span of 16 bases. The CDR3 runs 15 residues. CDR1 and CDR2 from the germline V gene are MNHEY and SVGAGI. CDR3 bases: TGTGCCAGCCTATTGGGGGCCACCTACACCGGGGAGCTGTTTTTT. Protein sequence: CASLLGATYTGELFF.

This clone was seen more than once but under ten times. The CDR3, as DNA: TGTGCCAGCAGTTTATTCCAGCTTGGAAGGGGTGGCAATCAGCCCCAGCATTTT. This translates into CASSLFQLGRGGNQPQHF. This rearrangement joins TRBV27 to TRBJ1-5; D is perhaps TRBD1 (5 bases). There are 18 residues in the CDR3. V lost 1 base to trimming and J lost 2 bases, with 18 bases between them. From germline, CDR1 is MNHEY and CDR2 SMNVEV (reference sequence).

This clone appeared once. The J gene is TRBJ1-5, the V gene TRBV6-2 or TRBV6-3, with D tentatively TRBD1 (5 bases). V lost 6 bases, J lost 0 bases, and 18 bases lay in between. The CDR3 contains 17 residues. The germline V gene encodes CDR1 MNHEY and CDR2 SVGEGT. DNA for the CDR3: TGTGCCAGCAGCCCGACAGTCCACCTGACTAGCAATCAGCCCCAGCATTTT. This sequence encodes CASSPTVHLTSNQPQHF.

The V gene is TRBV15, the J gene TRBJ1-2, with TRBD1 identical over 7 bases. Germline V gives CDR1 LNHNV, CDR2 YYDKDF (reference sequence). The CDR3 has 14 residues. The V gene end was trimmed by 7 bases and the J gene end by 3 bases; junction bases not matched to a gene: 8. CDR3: CATTVSRGDYGYTF. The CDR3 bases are TGTGCCACCACTGTGAGCAGGGGGGACTATGGCTACACCTTC.

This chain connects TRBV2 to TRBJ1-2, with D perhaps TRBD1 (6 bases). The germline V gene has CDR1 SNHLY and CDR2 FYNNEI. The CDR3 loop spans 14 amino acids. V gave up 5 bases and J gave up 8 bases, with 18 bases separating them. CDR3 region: CASSYGLQGKGYTF. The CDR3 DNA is TGTGCCAGCAGTTACGGTTTACAGGGAAAGGGCTACACCTTC.

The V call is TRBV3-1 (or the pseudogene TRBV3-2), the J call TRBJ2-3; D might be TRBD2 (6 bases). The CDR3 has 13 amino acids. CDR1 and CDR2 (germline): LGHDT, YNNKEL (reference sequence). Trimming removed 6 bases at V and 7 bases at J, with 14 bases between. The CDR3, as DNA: TGTGCCAGCAGACGTGGGACTGGCAATACGCAGTATTTT. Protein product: CASRRGTGNTQYF.

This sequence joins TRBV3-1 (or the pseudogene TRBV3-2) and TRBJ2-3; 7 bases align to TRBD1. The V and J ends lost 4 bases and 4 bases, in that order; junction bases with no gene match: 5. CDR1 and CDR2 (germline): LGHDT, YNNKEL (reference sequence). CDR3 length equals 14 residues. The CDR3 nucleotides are TGTGCCAGCAGCCTTGACAGGGTGGCAGATACGCAGTATTTT. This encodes CASSLDRVADTQYF.

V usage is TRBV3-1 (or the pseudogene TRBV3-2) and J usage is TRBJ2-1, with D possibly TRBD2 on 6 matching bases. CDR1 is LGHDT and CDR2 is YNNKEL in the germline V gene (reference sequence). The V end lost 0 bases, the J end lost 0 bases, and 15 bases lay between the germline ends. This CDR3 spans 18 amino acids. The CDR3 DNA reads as TGTGCCAGCAGCCAAGATTTTGCCGGGGGAAGCTCCTACAATGAGCAGTTCTTC. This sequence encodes CASSQDFAGGSSYNEQFF.